Described below is a single T cell receptor (beta chain) sequence and its context. This sample was included in a study of CD8 T cells in Susac syndrome. The RNA input was about 0.5 to 1 ug, and it was reverse transcribed with random hexamers. Across 54 Vbeta and 13 Jbeta, immunoSEQ multiplex PCR amplified TCR beta CDR3. TCRdb analysed the immunoSEQ multiplex PCR reads with MiXCR anew, one entry per CDR3 protein. Here the sample spans about 22,000 distinct CDR3 sequences, 85% to 95% being singletons. This receptor was taken from a human donor in good health. Sequences were obtained from CD8+ T cells from PBMCs.

The CDR3 DNA sequence: TGTGCCAGCAGTAGAAGCGGGGGGGCCCCTGAGCAGTACTTC. Amino acids: CASSRSGGAPEQYF. The rearrangement links TRBV27 to TRBJ2-7; 10 nucleotides match TRBD2. V lost 5 bases and J lost 7; bases outside the gene matches: 8. Germline CDR1 is MNHEY and CDR2 is SMNVEV (reference sequence). The CDR3 consists of 14 residues.